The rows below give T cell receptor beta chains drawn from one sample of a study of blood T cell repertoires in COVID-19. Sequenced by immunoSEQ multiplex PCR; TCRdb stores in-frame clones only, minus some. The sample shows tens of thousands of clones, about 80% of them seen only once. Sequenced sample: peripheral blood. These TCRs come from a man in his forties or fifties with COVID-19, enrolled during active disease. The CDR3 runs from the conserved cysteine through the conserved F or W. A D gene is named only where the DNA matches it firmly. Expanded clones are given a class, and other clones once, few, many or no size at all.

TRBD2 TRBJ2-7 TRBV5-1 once TGCGCCAGCAGCTTGAATTACCGACTAGCGGGGGGCACTGCCTCCTACGAGCAGTACTTC CASSLNYRLAGGTASYEQYF
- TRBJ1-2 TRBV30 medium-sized TGTGCCTGGTCTAGGGAGACGCCTAACTATGGCTACACCTTC CAWSRETPNYGYTF
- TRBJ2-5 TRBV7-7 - TGTGCCAGCAGCTTATGGGGGGACCAAGAGACCCAGTACTTC CASSLWGDQETQYF
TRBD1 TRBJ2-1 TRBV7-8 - TGTGCCAGCAGCTTATACAGGGGGCGCGAAGATGAGCAGTTCTTC CASSLYRGREDEQFF
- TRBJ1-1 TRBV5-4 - TGTGCCAGCAGTCGTCCTCAGGGGTCTGAAGCTTTCTTT CASSRPQGSEAFF
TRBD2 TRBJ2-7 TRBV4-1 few TGCGCCAGCAGCCAAGGGAGCGGGGGACGCTCCTACGAGCAGTACTTC CASSQGSGGRSYEQYF
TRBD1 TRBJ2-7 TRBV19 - TGTGCCAGTAGTAGCGGGACAGGCGACTACGAGCAGTACTTC CASSSGTGDYEQYF
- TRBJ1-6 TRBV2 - TGTGCCAGCAGTCCAGGGGCCTATAATTCACCCCTCCACTTT CASSPGAYNSPLHF
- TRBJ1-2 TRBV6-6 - TGTGCCAGCAGTTACACCCCCCTAAGACAAGGCTACACCTTC CASSYTPLRQGYTF
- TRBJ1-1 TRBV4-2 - TGTGCCAGCATGGGGGGGGTGATTATGAACACTGAAGCTTTCTTT CASMGGVIMNTEAFF
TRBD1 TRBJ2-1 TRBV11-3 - TGTGCCAGCAGCGGGACAGGGGATATTGATGAGCAGTTCTTC CASSGTGDIDEQFF
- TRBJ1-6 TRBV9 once TGTGCCAGCAGCGTAGGGGGGGTGCGAAACTATAATTCACCCCTCCACTTT CASSVGGVRNYNSPLHF
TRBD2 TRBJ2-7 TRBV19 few TGTGCCAGTAGTGCTAGCGGATTCTCCTACGAGCAGTACTTC CASSASGFSYEQYF
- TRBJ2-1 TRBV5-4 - TGTGCCAGCAGCACCGGGGGAACCTACAATGAGCAGTTCTTC CASSTGGTYNEQFF
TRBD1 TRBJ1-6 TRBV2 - TGTGCCAGCAGTCGAAACAGGGGTGATTCACCCCTCCACTTT CASSRNRGDSPLHF
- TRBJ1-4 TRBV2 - TGTGCCAGCAGTGAAGGAAGTCGGACACTGGTTGAACTGTTTTTT CASSEGSRTLVELFF
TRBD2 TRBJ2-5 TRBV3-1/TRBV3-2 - TGTGCCAGCAGCCAAGGGACTAGCGGGGTCACTACGGAGACCCAGTACTTC CASSQGTSGVTTETQYF
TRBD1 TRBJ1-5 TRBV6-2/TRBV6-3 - TGTGCCAGCAGCATCCGACAGGGAAGGAATCAGCCCCAGCATTTT CASSIRQGRNQPQHF
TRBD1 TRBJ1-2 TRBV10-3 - TGTGCCATCCGACAGGGTGAAGGTGGCTACACCTTC CAIRQGEGGYTF
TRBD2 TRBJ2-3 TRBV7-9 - TGTGCCAGCAGCCCTAACGAGATAGCGGGGTTGGATACGCAGTATTTT CASSPNEIAGLDTQYF
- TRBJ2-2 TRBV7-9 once TGTGCCAGCAGCTTACGACAGTATCACGGGGAGCTGTTTTTT CASSLRQYHGELFF
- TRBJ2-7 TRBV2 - TGTGCCAGCAGTTACAGGATGTACGAGCAGTACTTC CASSYRMYEQYF
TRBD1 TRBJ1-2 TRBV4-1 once TGCGCCAGCAGCCAACCGACAGGGGCCTATGGCTACACCTTC CASSQPTGAYGYTF
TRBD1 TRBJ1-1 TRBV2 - TGTGCCAGCAGTGGAGGGACAGGTCGAAACACTGAAGCTTTCTTT CASSGGTGRNTEAFF
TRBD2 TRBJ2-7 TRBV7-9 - TGTGCCAGCAGCAATAGCGGGGGGTACTACGAGCAGTACTTC CASSNSGGYYEQYF
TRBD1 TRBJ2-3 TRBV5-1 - TGCGCCAGCAGCTTATCAACCCTAGGACAGGGCGGCACAGATACGCAGTATTTT CASSLSTLGQGGTDTQYF
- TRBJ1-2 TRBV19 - TGTGCCAGTAGCGTGCTAGCAGAAAGAGGCTACACCTTC CASSVLAERGYTF
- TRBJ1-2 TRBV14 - TGTGCCAGCAGCCGACATGATAACTATGGCTACACCTTC CASSRHDNYGYTF